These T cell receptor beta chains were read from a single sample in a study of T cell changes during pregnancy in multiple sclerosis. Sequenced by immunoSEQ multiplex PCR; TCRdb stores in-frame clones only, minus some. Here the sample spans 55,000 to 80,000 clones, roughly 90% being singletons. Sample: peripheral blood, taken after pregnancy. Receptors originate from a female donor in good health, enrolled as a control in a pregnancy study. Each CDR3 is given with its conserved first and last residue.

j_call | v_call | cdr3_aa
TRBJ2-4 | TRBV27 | CASSLSGAENIQYF
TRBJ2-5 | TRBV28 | CASSSPRGGKETQYF
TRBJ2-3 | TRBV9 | CASSVEAGAKGTDTQYF
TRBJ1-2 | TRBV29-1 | CSVFRDRGAGYTF
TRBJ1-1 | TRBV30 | CAWSPDRVNTEAFF
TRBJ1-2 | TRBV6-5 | CATRMRSGYGYTF
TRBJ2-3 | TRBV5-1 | CASSLGATDTQYF
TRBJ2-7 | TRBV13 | CASSLRTARTGESYEQYF
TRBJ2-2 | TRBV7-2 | CASSLGAGSLRELFF
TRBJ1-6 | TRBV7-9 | CASSPREGAYNSPLHF
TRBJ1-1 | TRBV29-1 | CSVGAGDGAFF
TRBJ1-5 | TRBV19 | CASSPWTGNGQPQHF
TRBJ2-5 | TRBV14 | CASSQLTQETQYF
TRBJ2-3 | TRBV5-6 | CASSLQRHVTDTQYF
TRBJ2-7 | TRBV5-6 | CASSMGGWEQYF
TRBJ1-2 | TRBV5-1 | CASSLDRNYGYTF
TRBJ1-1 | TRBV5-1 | CASSLAVATEAFF
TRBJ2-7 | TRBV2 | CASSSQQVTYEQYF
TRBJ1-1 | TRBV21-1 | CASSERDRGPLEAFF
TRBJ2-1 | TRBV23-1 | CASSQRTSGSPYNEQFF
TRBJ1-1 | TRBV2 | CASRRTGTGNTEAFF
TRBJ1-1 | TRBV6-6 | CASSLTGTVTEAFF
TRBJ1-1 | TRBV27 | CASRNGRGNTEAFF
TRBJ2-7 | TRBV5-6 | CASTPGAFSYEQYF
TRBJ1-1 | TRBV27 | CASGLGGTGDTEAFF
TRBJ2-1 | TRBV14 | CASSQNRASSYNEQFF
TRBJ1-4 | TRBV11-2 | CASSLGGRGVRAQKLFF
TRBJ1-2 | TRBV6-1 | CATWDRGSYGYTF
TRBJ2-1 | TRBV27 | CASSSGGGPSTSGEQFF
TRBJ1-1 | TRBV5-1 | CASSPGTGGNTEAFF
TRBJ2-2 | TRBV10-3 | CAGKTSLPGELFF
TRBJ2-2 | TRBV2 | CASSESLAGVTGELFF
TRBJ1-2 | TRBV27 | CASSPGTAPNYGYTF
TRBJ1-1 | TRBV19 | CASSISRDTEAFF
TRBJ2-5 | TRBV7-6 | CASSHRLAGQETQYF
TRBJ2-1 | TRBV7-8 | CASSLERGLTYNEQFF
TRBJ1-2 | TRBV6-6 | CASSLDRVGGYTF
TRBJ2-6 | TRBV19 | CASSVQQGLGSGANVLTF
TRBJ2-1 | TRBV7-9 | CASSMGLAGAIYNEQFF
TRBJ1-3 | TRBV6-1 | CASSESLSGNTIYF
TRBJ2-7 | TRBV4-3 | CASSPSYYLGGGSSAYEQYF
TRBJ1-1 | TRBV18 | CASSKDREAEAFF
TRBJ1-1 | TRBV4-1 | CASSQTGQGDWRNTEAFF
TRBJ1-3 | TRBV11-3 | CASSSGNTIYF
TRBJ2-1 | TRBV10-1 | CASSERTSGIHEQFF